The 8 T cell receptor beta chains presented below share a single source sample, sequenced in a study of T cells in localized non-small cell lung cancer. Sequencing was performed with immunoSEQ multiplex PCR; in TCRdb, only in-frame clones are kept and a portion is missing. The table has about 28,000 clones, 70% to 90% seen once. This specimen was peripheral blood, taken before any cancer treatment. These receptors all stem from a woman aged 18 to 55 with stage I lung adenocarcinoma.

Remarks on this clone: Other nucleotide sequences from this sample produce the same CDR3. V and J are TRBV6-1 and TRBJ1-5, with D maybe TRBD1 (5 bases). Per germline, CDR1 MNHNS and CDR2 SASEGT. This CDR3 contains 15 residues. V was pared by 2 bases and J by 0 bases, with 8 bases between. This CDR3 reads CASSEYGGSNQPQHF. As DNA, the CDR3 is TGTGCCAGCAGTGAATACGGGGGTAGCAATCAGCCCCAGCATTTT.

This clone occurred once. This chain joins TRBV9 and TRBJ2-3; TRBD2 matches at 9 bases. CDR1 and CDR2 from the germline V gene are SGDLS and YYNGEE. The CDR3 consists of 15 residues. J was trimmed by 5 bases and V by 0 bases; bases with no gene match: 4. The CDR3 reads CASSVGSGSGDTQYF. In DNA, the CDR3 is TGTGCCAGCAGCGTAGGTAGCGGGAGCGGAGATACGCAGTATTTT.

The chain recombines TRBV5-8 with TRBJ1-1; 11 nucleotides agree with TRBD1. Trimming at V came to 4 bases and at J to 2 bases, leaving 4 bases not matched to a gene. Germline V lookup: CDR1 SGHTS, CDR2 YDEGEE. The CDR3 has 15 amino acids. The chain's CDR3 is CASSPRTGGNTEAFF. The DNA for the CDR3 is TGTGCCAGCAGCCCAAGGACAGGGGGCAACACTGAAGCTTTCTTT. Full variable domain (missing parts from reference TRBV5-8 and TRBJ1-1): EAGVTQSPTHLIKTRGQQATLRCSPISGHTSVYWYQQALGLGLQFLLWYDEGEERNRGNFPPRFSGRQFPNYSSELNVNALELEDSALYLCASSPRTGGNTEAFFGQGTRLTVV.

This rearrangement joins TRBV29-1 to TRBJ1-2, with D unresolved. Germline V lookup: CDR1 SQVTM, CDR2 ANQGSEA. Trimming took off 2 bases at V and 8 bases at J, with 12 bases between the two ends. The CDR3 is made up of 12 amino acids. The DNA for the CDR3 is TGCAGCGTTGAACGCCCAAGGAGGGGCTACACCTTC. As protein: CSVERPRRGYTF.

In this sample, this clone turned up once. Here the CDR3 reads CASSSIASKKVYEQYF. The CDR3 DNA reads TGTGCCAGCAGTTCCATCGCCTCCAAGAAGGTCTACGAGCAGTACTTC. This chain joins TRBV28 and TRBJ2-7, with D uncertain. CDR3 size: 16 residues. The germline gives CDR1 MDHEN, CDR2 SYDVKM. V was clipped by 4 bases and J by 3 bases, with 19 bases between them.

The gene calls are TRBV7-3 and TRBJ2-2; D perhaps matches TRBD2 (5 bases). This CDR3 has 15 residues. Germline V gene lookup returns CDR1 SGHTA and CDR2 FQGTGA. V dropped 2 bases and J dropped 1 base, with 8 bases sitting between them. DNA for the CDR3: TGTGCCAGCAGCTTATTTGGGAGGAACACCGGGGAGCTGTTTTTT. Translating gives CASSLFGRNTGELFF.

The chain recombines TRBV7-3 with TRBJ1-1; D gene uncertain. CDR1 is SGHTA, CDR2 FQGTGA, per germline. The CDR3 contains 12 residues. The V end lost 5 bases, the J end lost 2 bases, and 6 bases lay between the germline ends. The CDR3: CASSGDNTEAFF. In nucleotides, the CDR3 is TGTGCCAGCAGCGGTGATAACACTGAAGCTTTCTTT.

The rearrangement joins TRBV14 to TRBJ1-1, with 7 bases matching TRBD1. V was pared by 0 bases and J by 7 bases, with 8 bases of the junction left unmatched. The germline gives CDR1 SGHDN, CDR2 FVKESK. The length of the CDR3 is 15 residues. CDR3 nucleotide sequence: TGTGCCAGCAGCCAAGATGGGCACAGGGGACGTGAAGCTTTCTTT. Translated: CASSQDGHRGREAFF.